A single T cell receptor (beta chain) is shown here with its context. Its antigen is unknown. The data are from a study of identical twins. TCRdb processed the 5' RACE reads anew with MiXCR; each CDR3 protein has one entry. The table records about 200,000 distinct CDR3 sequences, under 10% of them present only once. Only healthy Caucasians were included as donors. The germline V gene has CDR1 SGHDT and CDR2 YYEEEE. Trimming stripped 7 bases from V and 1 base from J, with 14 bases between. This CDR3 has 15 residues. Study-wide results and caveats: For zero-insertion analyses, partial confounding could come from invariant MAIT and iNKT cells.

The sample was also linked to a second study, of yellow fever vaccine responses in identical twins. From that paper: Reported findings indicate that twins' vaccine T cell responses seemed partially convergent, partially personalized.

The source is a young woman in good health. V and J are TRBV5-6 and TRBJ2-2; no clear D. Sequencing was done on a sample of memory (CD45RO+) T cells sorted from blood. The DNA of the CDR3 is TGTGCCAGCGGCCCCCGCCCGAAGAACACCGGGGAGCTGTTTTTT. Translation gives CASGPRPKNTGELFF.